These 24 T cell receptor beta chains share one sample of origin, sequenced in a study of naive and memory T cell subsets. An equimolar mix of two oligonucleotides served as the beta constant-region primer for TRBC1 and TRBC2. TCRdb fed the UMI-ligation and nested PCR reads into MiXCR, producing one record per CDR3 protein. The sample lists some 150,000 distinct CDR3 sequences, about a sixth occurring once. Material for sequencing was naive CD4+ T cells from blood. Every receptor here comes from a human donor in good health.

This rearrangement joins TRBV3-1 to TRBJ1-2; D is ambiguous. The CDR3 sequence is 15 residues long. With 0 bases removed from V and 5 bases from J, the gap between germline ends came to 13 bases. Germline CDR1 is LGHDT and CDR2 is YNNKEL (reference sequence). This CDR3 is CASSQDLRGMYGYTF. In DNA, the CDR3 is TGTGCCAGCAGCCAAGATCTTCGGGGAATGTATGGCTACACCTTC.

The V and J genes are TRBV6-6 and TRBJ2-7, with 13 bases lining up with TRBD2. The V segment lost 6 bases and the J segment 2 bases; nucleotides outside the gene matches: 4. Germline CDR1 reads MNHNY; CDR2 reads SVGAGI (reference sequence). The CDR3 is made up of 15 amino acids. CDR3 in amino acids: CASSSLAGGTYEQYF. CDR3 DNA: TGTGCCAGCAGCTCACTAGCGGGAGGGACCTACGAGCAGTACTTC.

The chain is built from TRBV4-3 and TRBJ2-3; no clear D gene. Trimming took 3 bases from V and 1 from J, leaving 11 bases between them. In germline, CDR1 is LGHNA, CDR2 YSLEER. The CDR3 loop spans 15 amino acids. Written as DNA, the CDR3 is TGCGCCAGCAGCCAGTCCCCAACAGGCACAGATACGCAGTATTTT. Translation: CASSQSPTGTDTQYF.

This clonotype was counted between two and nine times. The gene calls are TRBV12-3 or TRBV12-4 and TRBJ2-7; 10 nucleotides align to TRBD1. After removal of 10 bases from V and 7 bases from J, the junction contained 10 bases not matched to a gene. This CDR3 contains 13 residues. This chain's CDR3 is CATTLGQGREQYF. CDR3 sequence (DNA): TGTGCCACCACATTGGGACAGGGGCGGGAGCAGTACTTC.

This chain uses TRBV20-1 with TRBJ2-7, with 8 bases matching TRBD2. The V gene's germline CDR1 is DFQATT and CDR2 SNEGSKA (reference sequence). This CDR3 region has 14 residues. Unmatched junction bases numbered 4, after V lost 0 bases and J lost 3 bases. This CDR3 reads CSARDYSGSYEQYF. The CDR3 DNA reads TGCAGTGCTAGAGACTACAGCGGGAGCTACGAGCAGTACTTC.

J is TRBJ2-7 and V is TRBV28, with D unclear. The CDR3 length is 15 residues. Germline assignment: CDR1 MDHEN and CDR2 SYDVKM. Trimming left V 4 bases short and J 1 base short, with 14 bases between. The CDR3 sequence: CASSSPRQVSYEQYF. DNA of the CDR3: TGTGCCAGCAGTTCCCCCAGGCAGGTTTCCTACGAGCAGTACTTC. Complete variable domain (other parts from reference TRBV28 and TRBJ2-7): DVKVTQSSRYLVKRTGEKVFLECVQDMDHENMFWYRQDPGLGLRLIYFSYDVKMKEKGDIPEGYSVSREKKERFSLILESASTNQTSMYLCASSSPRQVSYEQYFGPGTRLTVT.

The chain recombines TRBV7-2 with TRBJ2-2, with D unresolved. V was shortened by 1 base and J by 5 bases, with 14 bases between the two germline ends. The CDR3 has 16 amino acids. Germline assignment: CDR1 SGHTA and CDR2 FQGNSA. The CDR3 region has the DNA TGTGCCAGCAGCTTAGGGTTCGCGGCATTGACCGGGGAGCTGTTTTTT. Protein product: CASSLGFAALTGELFF.

This clonotype was seen more than once but under ten times. This chain uses TRBV7-8 with TRBJ2-3; TRBD2 agrees at 11 bases. The germline CDR1 and CDR2 sequences are SGHVS and FQNEAQ. V was pared by 5 bases and J by 2 bases, with 9 bases of the junction left unmatched. CDR3 size: 17 residues. The CDR3 bases are TGTGCCAGCAGCATAACCGTGGGACTAGCGGACACAGATACGCAGTATTTT. It codes for CASSITVGLADTDTQYF.

There are a few counts of this clonotype. The chain joins TRBV7-7 to TRBJ2-7; 11 nucleotides agree with TRBD1. From germline, CDR1 is SSHAT and CDR2 FNYEAQ (reference sequence). The CDR3 sequence is 14 residues long. V dropped 5 bases and J dropped 5; count of bases not matched to a gene: 5. CDR3 amino acids: CASSPGQGGDEQYF. The CDR3 DNA follows: TGTGCCAGCAGCCCGGGACAGGGGGGGGACGAGCAGTACTTC.

This clonotype was observed a handful of times. The chain couples TRBV6-6 to TRBJ2-7; the D is unclear. V was cut by 2 bases and J by 2 bases, with 13 bases left in between. This CDR3 has 15 amino acids. Germline V gives CDR1 MNHNY, CDR2 SVGAGI (reference sequence). The CDR3, as DNA: TGTGCCAGCAGTTACGGGCACTTAGTTCCCTACGAGCAGTACTTC. Translated: CASSYGHLVPYEQYF.

The chain carries TRBV4-1 and TRBJ1-1; D unclear. V was trimmed by 6 bases and J by 1 base, leaving 9 bases between them. Germline V CDR1 and CDR2: MGHRA, YSYEKL. The CDR3 spans 13 residues. CDR3 sequence: CASRSIRNTEAFF. Written as DNA, the CDR3 is TGCGCCAGCAGATCGATCAGGAACACTGAAGCTTTCTTT.

This clonotype was detected ten times or more. V usage is TRBV20-1 and J usage is TRBJ2-1; 9 nucleotides match TRBD2. Per germline, CDR1 DFQATT and CDR2 SNEGSKA (reference sequence). The CDR3 length is 14 residues. V shed 3 bases, J shed 2 bases, and the junction held 2 bases outside the gene matches. CDR3 DNA sequence: TGCAGTGCTAGTAGCGGGAGCGCCTACAATGAGCAGTTCTTC. Encoded protein: CSASSGSAYNEQFF.

The chain joins TRBV4-3 to TRBJ2-7; 7 nucleotides line up with TRBD2. Germline CDR1 is LGHNA and CDR2 is YSLEER. This CDR3 comprises 15 residues. J was trimmed by 4 bases and V by 0 bases; bases with no gene match: 6. The CDR3 nucleotides are TGCGCCAGCAGCCAAGAACTGGCGGGGGATTACGAGCAGTACTTC. This encodes CASSQELAGDYEQYF.

The V call is TRBV28, the J call TRBJ2-7; tentatively, D is TRBD2 (6 bases). The CDR3 is made up of 15 amino acids. Germline V gives CDR1 MDHEN, CDR2 SYDVKM. V was trimmed by 1 base and J by 3 bases, leaving 13 bases between them. The CDR3 DNA sequence: TGTGCCAGCAGTTTATCCAGCGGGTTCGACTACGAGCAGTACTTC. This translates into CASSLSSGFDYEQYF.

The genes are TRBV20-1 and TRBJ1-1; the D is unclear. There are 14 residues in the CDR3. Germline V CDR1 and CDR2: DFQATT, SNEGSKA (reference sequence). Trimming pared 0 bases from V and 0 bases from J, leaving 8 bases between. The CDR3: CSAREGEMNTEAFF. CDR3 nucleotide sequence: TGCAGTGCTAGAGAGGGAGAAATGAACACTGAAGCTTTCTTT.

Only a few counts were recorded for this clonotype. This chain connects TRBV5-4 to TRBJ1-2; D is possibly TRBD1 (6 bases). Germline V gene sequence: CDR1 SGHNT, CDR2 YYREEE (reference sequence). Between the trimmed V and J ends, which lost 2 bases and 6 bases, there was a span of 23 bases. CDR3 length: 17 amino acids. For the CDR3, the DNA is TGTGCCAGCAGCTTAAGCTCCACAGGGTCGGCGGTGCATGGCTACACCTTC. It translates to CASSLSSTGSAVHGYTF.

V and J are TRBV3-1 and TRBJ2-7; TRBD2 agrees at 14 bases. Germline CDR1 reads LGHDT; CDR2 reads YNNKEL (reference sequence). V was clipped by 3 bases and J by 5 bases; unmatched bases: 6. The CDR3 is 16 amino acids. CDR3 bases: TGTGCCAGCAGCCAGGGGGGACTAGCGGGAGCCCACGAGCAGTACTTC. It translates to CASSQGGLAGAHEQYF.

The chain recombines TRBV5-4 with TRBJ2-3; 7 bases align to TRBD2. From germline, CDR1 is SGHNT and CDR2 YYREEE (reference sequence). With 0 bases clipped from V and 2 bases from J, the junction kept 9 bases outside the gene matches. CDR3 length: 17 residues. The CDR3, as DNA: TGTGCCAGCAGCTTGGTTGGTAGCGGGTTCTACACAGATACGCAGTATTTT. Amino acid sequence: CASSLVGSGFYTDTQYF.

This clonotype was counted a few times. This chain uses TRBV2 with TRBJ2-3; 9 bases are a match to TRBD2. This CDR3 spans 16 amino acids. The germline V gene encodes CDR1 SNHLY and CDR2 FYNNEI. After removal of 5 bases from V and 2 bases from J, the junction contained 8 bases not matched to a gene. This CDR3 reads CASSWMTSGPTDTQYF. For the CDR3, the DNA is TGTGCCAGCAGTTGGATGACTAGCGGCCCCACAGATACGCAGTATTTT. Complete variable domain (other parts from reference TRBV2 and TRBJ2-3): EPEVTQTPSHQVTQMGQEVILRCVPISNHLYFYWYRQILGQKVEFLVSFYNNEISEKSEIFDDQFSVERPDGSNFTLKIRSTKLEDSAMYFCASSWMTSGPTDTQYFGPGTRLTVL.

The chain joins TRBV4-2 to TRBJ2-7, with 9 nucleotides matching TRBD1. The CDR3 loop spans 18 amino acids. V was clipped by 4 bases and J by 2 bases; unmatched bases: 15. The germline V gene encodes CDR1 LGHNA and CDR2 YNFKEQ. Here the CDR3 DNA reads TGTGCCAGCAGCCGGTACATCATTGACAGGGGGGGAGCCTACGAGCAGTACTTC. It yields the protein CASSRYIIDRGGAYEQYF.

The chain carries TRBV29-1 and TRBJ2-7; D unclear. The CDR3 has 12 residues. Germline V gene data show CDR1 as SQVTM and CDR2 as ANQGSEA. V lost 6 bases and J 3 bases, leaving 12 bases between the germline ends. CDR3 DNA: TGCAGCGTCTCCATACTGGGCTACGAGCAGTACTTC. Protein product: CSVSILGYEQYF.

Concerning this clonotype: At one end, the junction sequence differs from germline, possibly due to a read error. This chain's CDR3 is CCARDGALADQETQYF. In DNA, the CDR3 is TGCTGTGCTAGAGACGGAGCCCTAGCGGATCAAGAGACCCAGTACTTC. The rearrangement links TRBV20-1 to TRBJ2-5, with TRBD2 matching 7 bases. Germline-derived CDR1 and CDR2 are DFQATT and SNEGSKA (reference sequence). This CDR3 is 16 amino acids long.

The rearrangement links TRBV7-3 to TRBJ2-1; D not certain. This CDR3 comprises 16 residues. V dropped 0 bases and J dropped 1 base, with 10 bases sitting between them. CDR1 and CDR2 from the germline V gene are SGHTA and FQGTGA. The DNA for the CDR3 is TGTGCCAGCAGCTTAACGTCCGCGTCGTCCTACAATGAGCAGTTCTTC. Protein sequence: CASSLTSASSYNEQFF.

V is TRBV28 and J is TRBJ2-7; 8 bases align to TRBD1. The CDR3 totals 15 residues. Trimming cost V 6 bases and J 1 base; bases outside gene matches: 8. Germline V gene data show CDR1 as MDHEN and CDR2 as SYDVKM. CDR3 residues: CASSPGTGLSYEQYF. The CDR3 DNA follows: TGTGCCAGCAGCCCTGGGACAGGACTTTCCTACGAGCAGTACTTC.